These 19 T cell receptor beta chains came from one sample sequenced in a study of cytomegalovirus exposure and HLA in healthy donors. The PCR used 60 Vbeta and 13 Jbeta primers. Clones were sequenced by immunoSEQ multiplex PCR, and TCRdb holds only the in-frame ones, with some missing. The sample lists 110,000 or so clones, 60% to 85% occurring once. The material sequenced was PBMCs. These receptors all stem from a woman between 40 and 50 years old in good health and CMV-seropositive.

V usage is TRBV13 and J usage is TRBJ2-7; 7 bases align to TRBD2. The CDR3 length is 15 residues. Germline CDR1 is PRHDT and CDR2 is FYEKMQ (reference sequence). Trimming removed 0 bases from V and 5 bases from J; junction bases left unmatched: 7. Here the CDR3 DNA reads TGTGCCAGCAGCTTAGGAGGCGGGAGCTTTGACGAGCAGTACTTC. Translating it yields CASSLGGGSFDEQYF.

J is TRBJ2-3 and V is TRBV10-3; 10 nucleotides match TRBD2. The CDR3 extends over 22 amino acids. The trim removed 4 bases at V and 0 bases at J, leaving 22 bases unmatched. The germline CDR1 and CDR2 sequences are ENHRY and SYGVKD. For the CDR3, the DNA is TGTGCCATCAGTGGGTCTAGCGGGAGCCCTTCGGGGCGGACTTCTAGCACAGATACGCAGTATTTT. Its translation is CAISGSSGSPSGRTSSTDTQYF.

The chain carries TRBV6-5 and TRBJ2-7, with 11 bases lining up with TRBD2. Trimming took 6 bases from V and 2 from J; bases not matched to a gene: 3. Germline V CDR1 and CDR2: MNHEY, SVGAGI. This CDR3 is 14 amino acids long. CDR3 nucleotides: TGTGCCAGCAGCCCGACTAGCGGGACCTACGAGCAGTACTTC. Protein sequence: CASSPTSGTYEQYF.

The table lists this clone with a few counts. The chain has TRBV28 and TRBJ2-7; 15 nucleotides match TRBD2. From germline, CDR1 is MDHEN and CDR2 SYDVKM. The junction had 17 bases not matched to a gene; V was cut back by 7 bases and J by 4 bases. There are 19 residues in the CDR3. CDR3 region: CASTHRPGLAGGRPYEQYF. The CDR3, as DNA: TGTGCCAGCACGCACCGTCCGGGACTAGCGGGAGGCCGACCATACGAGCAGTACTTC. Full variable domain (outside the CDR3, taken from reference TRBV28 and TRBJ2-7): DVKVTQSSRYLVKRTGEKVFLECVQDMDHENMFWYRQDPGLGLRLIYFSYDVKMKEKGDIPEGYSVSREKKERFSLILESASTNQTSMYLCASTHRPGLAGGRPYEQYFGPGTRLTVT.

The chain links TRBV7-9 to TRBJ2-2; unclear D gene. The CDR3 sequence is 13 residues long. V shed 2 bases and J shed 4 bases, with 5 bases lying between them. CDR1 is SEHNR and CDR2 is FQNEAQ in the germline V gene (reference sequence). The CDR3 region has the DNA TGTGCCAGCAGCTTATACGGCACCGGGGAGCTGTTTTTT. Translated: CASSLYGTGELFF.

The chain couples TRBV10-3 to TRBJ1-1, with D possibly TRBD1 on 6 matching bases. The CDR3 has 14 residues. The V gene lost 4 bases and the J gene lost 3 bases, with 12 bases spanning the gap. Looked up from germline, CDR1 is ENHRY and CDR2 is SYGVKD. The CDR3 loop reads CAISGQGRDTEAFF. CDR3 nucleotide sequence: TGTGCCATCAGTGGGCAGGGGCGGGACACTGAAGCTTTCTTT.

This sequence joins TRBV6-5 and TRBJ2-5; D ambiguous. The germline V gene encodes CDR1 MNHEY and CDR2 SVGAGI. This CDR3 has 15 residues. Between the trimmed V and J ends, which lost 8 bases and 4 bases, there was a span of 20 bases. The CDR3 protein is CASEARSPGLETQYF. The CDR3 nucleotides read TGTGCCAGCGAGGCCCGATCCCCGGGTTTAGAGACCCAGTACTTC.

The rearrangement links TRBV5-1 to TRBJ2-1; D unresolved. This CDR3 contains 15 residues. Trimming took 4 bases from V and 8 from J, leaving 19 bases between them. Germline CDR1 SGHRS, CDR2 YFSETQ. CDR3 region: CASSPPDRGLDEQFF. The CDR3 DNA is TGCGCCAGCAGCCCGCCCGACCGTGGGCTCGATGAGCAGTTCTTC.

This clone was observed once. The CDR3 reads CASSDGHPSQQFF. For the CDR3, the DNA is TGTGCCAGCAGTGACGGCCACCCATCCCAGCAGTTCTTC. V is TRBV6-4 and J is TRBJ2-1, with D uncertain. The CDR3 is 13 residues long. V lost 2 bases and J lost 11, with 13 bases in between. CDR1 and CDR2 (germline): MRHNA, SNTAGT.

The V gene is TRBV6-1, the J gene TRBJ2-7; D is perhaps TRBD1 (5 bases). Germline V lookup: CDR1 MNHNS, CDR2 SASEGT. The length of the CDR3 is 14 residues. The V end was cut by 5 bases, the J end by 4 bases, with 15 bases between. The CDR3 region has the DNA TGTGCCAGCAGTATCCTACCAGGGTTTTACGAGCAGTACTTC. It yields the protein CASSILPGFYEQYF.

The V gene is TRBV30, the J gene TRBJ1-4; D is possibly TRBD1 (5 bases). Trimming took 6 bases from V and 3 from J, leaving 11 bases between them. Germline CDR1 is GTSNPN and CDR2 is SVGIG (reference sequence). The CDR3 contains 13 residues. CDR3 protein: CACAGTSNEKLFF. For the CDR3, the DNA is TGTGCCTGCGCAGGGACTTCTAATGAAAAACTGTTTTTT.

This clone has a single count. The CDR3 sequence is CASSPKGDSGGNTEAFF. CDR3 DNA: TGTGCCAGCTCACCAAAAGGAGATTCCGGGGGGAACACTGAAGCTTTCTTT. The chain is built from TRBV18 and TRBJ1-1; a weak D match, TRBD1 (5 bases). CDR3 length: 17 residues. Per germline, CDR1 KGHSH and CDR2 LQKENI. Trimming removed 2 bases at V and 1 base at J, with 17 bases between.

The chain is built from TRBV7-2 and TRBJ1-5, with 8 bases fitting TRBD1. Germline V lookup: CDR1 SGHTA, CDR2 FQGNSA. The CDR3 extends over 15 amino acids. The J segment lost 9 bases and the V segment lost 2 bases, leaving 9 bases of the junction unmatched. Here the CDR3 reads CASSLLGRGLSPQHF. In nucleotides, the CDR3 is TGTGCCAGCAGCTTATTGGGCAGGGGGCTCTCGCCCCAGCATTTT. Based on the CDR3 plus reference TRBV7-2 and TRBJ1-5, the full variable domain is GAGVSQSPSNKVTEKGKDVELRCDPISGHTALYWYRQSLGQGLEFLIYFQGNSAPDKSGLPSDRFSAERTGGSVSTLTIQRTQQEDSAVYLCASSLLGRGLSPQHFGDGTRLSIL.

This clone was found once. V gene TRBV30 combines with J gene TRBJ1-3; D is possibly TRBD1 (5 bases). Trimming shortened V by 7 bases and J by 3 bases, and 13 bases separated the two germline ends. Germline loops: CDR1 GTSNPN, CDR2 SVGIG (reference sequence). The CDR3 spans 13 residues. The CDR3 spells CAYGAFFGNTIYF. The CDR3 region has the DNA TGTGCCTATGGGGCCTTCTTTGGAAACACCATATATTTT.

This clone came up a few times. The CDR3 nucleotides are TGTGCCAGCAGCCGGTTCGTAGCGGGGGGGCTCGAGCAGTACTTC. It specifies CASSRFVAGGLEQYF. The genes are TRBV14 and TRBJ2-7; 11 positions match TRBD2. Unmatched junction bases numbered 8, after V lost 4 bases and J lost 6 bases. Germline CDR1 is SGHDN and CDR2 is FVKESK. The CDR3 consists of 15 residues.

This chain joins TRBV6-6 and TRBJ2-4, with D possibly matching TRBD1 (6 bases). Germline loops: CDR1 MNHNY, CDR2 SVGAGI (reference sequence). The CDR3 sequence is 13 residues long. The germline V and J ends were trimmed by 4 bases and 5 bases, with 9 bases remaining between them. This CDR3 reads CASSSTGQNIQYF. As DNA, the CDR3 is TGTGCCAGCAGTTCGACAGGACAAAACATTCAGTACTTC.

This sequence joins TRBV28 and TRBJ2-1; tentative D call: TRBD2 (6 bases). The V gene's germline CDR1 is MDHEN and CDR2 SYDVKM. Between the trimmed V and J ends, which lost 6 bases and 2 bases, there was a span of 17 bases. The CDR3 sequence is 16 residues long. CDR3 amino acids: CASSYTLAEAYNEQFF. In nucleotides, the CDR3 is TGTGCCAGCAGCTACACTTTAGCGGAAGCCTACAATGAGCAGTTCTTC.

This clone showed up just a few times. This sequence joins TRBV29-1 and TRBJ2-3, with 11 bases aligning to TRBD2. The germline V gene has CDR1 SQVTM and CDR2 ANQGSEA. V shed 6 bases, J shed 0 bases, and the junction held 8 bases outside the gene matches. CDR3 length: 16 amino acids. The DNA for the CDR3 is TGCAGCGTCCCCGGGACTAGCGGCCATAGCACAGATACGCAGTATTTT. Amino acids: CSVPGTSGHSTDTQYF.

The rearrangement links TRBV29-1 to TRBJ2-7, with TRBD2 matching 15 bases. Per germline, CDR1 SQVTM and CDR2 ANQGSEA. This CDR3 has 17 residues. The ends lost 5 bases at V and 4 bases at J; junction bases unmatched: 12. The CDR3 protein is CSVPPGPGLAGGYEQYF. DNA of the CDR3: TGCAGCGTTCCCCCAGGCCCCGGACTAGCGGGGGGGTACGAGCAGTACTTC.